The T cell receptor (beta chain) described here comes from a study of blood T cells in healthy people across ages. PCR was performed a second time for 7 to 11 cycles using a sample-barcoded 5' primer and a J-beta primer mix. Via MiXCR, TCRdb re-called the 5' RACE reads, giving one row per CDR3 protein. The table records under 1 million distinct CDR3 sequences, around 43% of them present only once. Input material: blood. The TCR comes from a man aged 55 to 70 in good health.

DNA for the CDR3: TGTGCCAGCAGCTTAGATGGGACAGGGATGTACGAGCAGTACTTC. Encoded protein: CASSLDGTGMYEQYF. This chain connects TRBV7-9 to TRBJ2-5, with 9 positions matching TRBD1. Matching the DNA end better, TRBJ2-7 makes the J call doubtful. Germline V gene sequence: CDR1 SEHNR, CDR2 FQNEAQ (reference sequence). The CDR3 covers 15 residues.